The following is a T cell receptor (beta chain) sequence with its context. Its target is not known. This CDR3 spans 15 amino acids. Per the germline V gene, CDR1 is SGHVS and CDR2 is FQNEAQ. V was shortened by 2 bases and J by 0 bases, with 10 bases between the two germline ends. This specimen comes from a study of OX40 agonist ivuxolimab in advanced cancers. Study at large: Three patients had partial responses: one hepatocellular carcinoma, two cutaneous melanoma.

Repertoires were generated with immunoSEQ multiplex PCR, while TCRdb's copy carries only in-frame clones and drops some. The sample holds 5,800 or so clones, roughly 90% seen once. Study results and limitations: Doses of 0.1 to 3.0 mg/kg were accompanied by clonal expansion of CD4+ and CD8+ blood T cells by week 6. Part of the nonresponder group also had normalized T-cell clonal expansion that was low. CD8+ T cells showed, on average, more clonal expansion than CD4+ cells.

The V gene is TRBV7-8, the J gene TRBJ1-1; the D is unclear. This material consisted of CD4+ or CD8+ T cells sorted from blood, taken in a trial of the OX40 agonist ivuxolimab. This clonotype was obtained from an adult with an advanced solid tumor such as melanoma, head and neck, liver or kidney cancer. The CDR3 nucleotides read TGTGCCAGCAGCTTAACCCGGCAGATGAACACTGAAGCTTTCTTT. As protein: CASSLTRQMNTEAFF.